One and the same sample provided the 18 T cell receptor beta chains below, sequenced in a study of T cell responses to AZD1222 COVID-19 vaccine. The data were produced by immunoSEQ multiplex PCR, yet TCRdb's version contains in-frame clones alone and is incomplete. Among 150,000 to 200,000 clones listed, 90% to 95% were seen once. Sample: peripheral blood, taken on day 0 of AZD1222 vaccination. The receptors were sampled from an adult in good health.

The chain carries TRBV19 and TRBJ1-5; D possibly corresponds to TRBD1 (5 bases). Germline CDR1 and CDR2: LNHDA and SQIVND (reference sequence). The CDR3 has 15 residues. The ends were cut back, 4 bases at V and 6 bases at J, with 16 bases in the middle. CDR3 DNA: TGTGCCAGTAGTAAACCCGAGGGGAGGCGTCAGCCCCAGCATTTT. Its protein product is CASSKPEGRRQPQHF.

The chain employs TRBV7-9 and TRBJ2-1; TRBD2 agrees at 10 bases. The CDR3 has 15 amino acids. Germline-derived CDR1 and CDR2 are SEHNR and FQNEAQ (reference sequence). With 5 bases clipped from V and 5 bases from J, the junction kept 6 bases outside the gene matches. CDR3 coding DNA: TGTGCCAGCAGCCCCCTAGCGGGAGTACACAATGAGCAGTTCTTC. The encoded protein is CASSPLAGVHNEQFF.

J is TRBJ2-5 and V is TRBV30; TRBD1 matches 8 bases. V lost 5 bases and J lost 5; bases outside the gene matches: 7. Germline CDR1 GTSNPN, CDR2 SVGIG (reference sequence). The CDR3 spans 13 residues. This chain's CDR3 is CAWAQGASETQYF. The CDR3 DNA follows: TGTGCCTGGGCGCAGGGGGCCTCGGAGACCCAGTACTTC.

The chain couples TRBV20-1 to TRBJ2-7, with 14 bases lining up with TRBD2. Germline V CDR1 and CDR2: DFQATT, SNEGSKA (reference sequence). With 3 bases clipped from V and 4 bases from J, the junction kept 11 bases outside the gene matches. The CDR3 runs to 17 residues. The CDR3 is CSASWGRLAGGRYEQYF. For the CDR3, the DNA is TGCAGTGCTAGTTGGGGCCGACTAGCGGGAGGGAGGTACGAGCAGTACTTC.

The J gene is TRBJ1-5, the V gene TRBV12-3 or TRBV12-4; 9 bases are a match to TRBD1. The CDR3 sequence is 13 residues long. V lost 4 bases to trimming and J lost 6 bases; unmatched junction nucleotides: 1. The CDR3 coding sequence is TGTGCCAGCAGTTACAGGGGGCTTCAGCCCCAGCATTTT. This gives the protein CASSYRGLQPQHF.

The CDR3 spells CATSVGGAKADTQYF. The CDR3 nucleotides are TGTGCCACCAGTGTTGGGGGGGCAAAAGCAGATACGCAGTATTTT. The chain has TRBV24-1 and TRBJ2-3; TRBD2 is a possible D gene (7 bases). CDR3 length: 15 amino acids. The germline V gene encodes CDR1 KGHDR and CDR2 SFDVKD. The V end was cut by 5 bases, the J end by 4 bases, with 15 bases between.

This clone was found once. The chain links TRBV4-1 to TRBJ1-4, with 9 bases lining up with TRBD1. With V trimmed by 1 base and J by 11 bases, 2 bases remained unmatched. Germline V lookup: CDR1 MGHRA, CDR2 YSYEKL. The CDR3 sequence is 13 residues long. The CDR3 here is CASSQGGQGKLFF. CDR3 sequence (DNA): TGCGCCAGCAGCCAAGGGGGACAGGGTAAACTGTTTTTT.

V usage is TRBV5-6 and J usage is TRBJ2-7, with no clear D. The V gene's germline CDR1 is SGHDT and CDR2 YYEEEE. Deletions cut 0 bases from V and 5 bases from J, with 21 bases between. This CDR3 spans 17 amino acids. For the CDR3, the DNA is TGTGCCAGCAGCTTGGGCCCGCGAGGTAGGGCCGATAACGAGCAGTACTTC. As protein: CASSLGPRGRADNEQYF.

The genes are TRBV20-1 and TRBJ1-2, with D unresolved. V was shortened by 7 bases and J by 1 base, with 7 bases between the two germline ends. Germline values: CDR1 DFQATT, CDR2 SNEGSKA (reference sequence). This CDR3 has 11 residues. The CDR3 sequence: CSVLSNYGYTF. The DNA for the CDR3 is TGCAGTGTTCTCAGTAACTATGGCTACACCTTC.

V gene TRBV29-1 combines with J gene TRBJ2-2; no clear D gene. The CDR3 spans 14 residues. V was clipped by 3 bases and J by 0 bases, with 8 bases between them. Germline values: CDR1 SQVTM, CDR2 ANQGSEA. CDR3 sequence: CSVEVKANTGELFF. The CDR3 nucleotides are TGCAGCGTTGAGGTCAAGGCGAACACCGGGGAGCTGTTTTTT.

This chain links TRBV30 with TRBJ2-3; the D is unclear. CDR3 length equals 12 residues. Germline V gives CDR1 GTSNPN, CDR2 SVGIG (reference sequence). The V end lost 3 bases, the J end lost 2 bases, and 6 bases lay between the germline ends. CDR3 in amino acids: CAWSHSTDTQYF. The CDR3 DNA reads as TGTGCCTGGAGCCATTCCACAGATACGCAGTATTTT.

The V call is TRBV6-1, the J call TRBJ1-2, with 10 bases that match TRBD1. J gave up 7 bases and V 0 bases, and 2 bases lay outside the gene matches. This CDR3 has 14 residues. Germline V lookup: CDR1 MNHNS, CDR2 SASEGT. The DNA of the CDR3 is TGTGCCAGCAGTGAAGCGGGACAGGGGCCTGGCTACACCTTC. It specifies CASSEAGQGPGYTF.

The rearrangement joins TRBV7-8 to TRBJ2-7; 9 bases align to TRBD1. This CDR3 has 15 residues. Germline V gene lookup returns CDR1 SGHVS and CDR2 FQNEAQ. J lost 3 bases, V lost 3 bases, and 6 bases had no gene match. The CDR3 protein is CASSFLGTGSYEQYF. CDR3 DNA sequence: TGTGCCAGCAGCTTTCTCGGGACAGGGAGCTACGAGCAGTACTTC.

The gene calls are TRBV6-4 and TRBJ2-5; D is unresolved. Trimming took 4 bases from V and 5 from J, leaving 5 bases between them. Germline V lookup: CDR1 MRHNA, CDR2 SNTAGT. This CDR3 has 11 residues. The CDR3 spells CASSVRETQYF. Written as DNA, the CDR3 is TGTGCCAGCAGTGTTCGGGAGACCCAGTACTTC.

The V gene is TRBV28, the J gene TRBJ1-5, with D unresolved. The CDR3 loop spans 13 amino acids. In germline, CDR1 is MDHEN, CDR2 SYDVKM. V shed 2 bases and J shed 5 bases, with 7 bases lying between them. The CDR3 nucleotides are TGTGCCAGCAGTTTAGGGTTGTATCAGCCCCAGCATTTT. This sequence encodes CASSLGLYQPQHF. The whole variable domain, filled in from reference TRBV28 and TRBJ1-5, reads DVKVTQSSRYLVKRTGEKVFLECVQDMDHENMFWYRQDPGLGLRLIYFSYDVKMKEKGDIPEGYSVSREKKERFSLILESASTNQTSMYLCASSLGLYQPQHFGDGTRLSIL.

J is TRBJ1-3 and V is TRBV3-1 (or the pseudogene TRBV3-2), with a possible D match to TRBD1 (5 bases). The CDR3 loop spans 16 amino acids. Trimming removed 0 bases from V and 0 bases from J, with 9 bases in between. CDR1 and CDR2 (germline): LGHDT, YNNKEL (reference sequence). The CDR3 here is CASSQDMRGSGNTIYF. Written as DNA, the CDR3 is TGTGCCAGCAGCCAAGATATGAGGGGCTCTGGAAACACCATATATTTT.

This chain joins TRBV20-1 and TRBJ1-6; D is perhaps TRBD1 (5 bases). V was shortened by 3 bases and J by 7 bases, with 13 bases between the two germline ends. In germline, CDR1 is DFQATT, CDR2 SNEGSKA (reference sequence). The CDR3 length is 14 residues. CDR3 protein: CSASGTGINSPLHF. CDR3 nucleotide sequence: TGCAGTGCTAGTGGGACGGGGATCAATTCACCCCTCCACTTT.

This chain connects TRBV20-1 to TRBJ1-5; 7 bases line up with TRBD1. Trimming at V came to 3 bases and at J to 7 bases, leaving 15 bases not matched to a gene. The length of the CDR3 is 16 residues. Germline V gene lookup returns CDR1 DFQATT and CDR2 SNEGSKA (reference sequence). CDR3 sequence (DNA): TGCAGTGCTAGTGCTACCGGGACAGTCTTAGGACAGCCCCAGCATTTT. It encodes CSASATGTVLGQPQHF.